This T cell receptor (beta chain) was profiled in a study of T cell repertoires in ileal Crohn's disease. Study at large: About half of patients got postoperative therapy: 11 thiopurines, approximately 18 anti-TNF.

Clones were read by immunoSEQ multiplex PCR, and TCRdb kept only the in-frame ones, dropping some. Here the sample spans roughly 31,000 clones, around 77% being singletons. Looked up from germline, CDR1 is SEHNR and CDR2 is FQNEAQ (reference sequence). The CDR3 sequence is 14 residues long. V trimming: 5 bases; J trimming: 9 bases; junction bases outside the gene matches: 5. The rearrangement uses TRBV7-9 and TRBJ1-6, with 9 positions matching TRBD1. This TCR was sampled from an adult with Crohn's disease. What was sequenced was ileal tissue. The CDR3 spells CASSPQGASSPLHF. The DNA for the CDR3 is TGTGCCAGCAGCCCACAGGGGGCGTCTTCACCCCTCCACTTT.